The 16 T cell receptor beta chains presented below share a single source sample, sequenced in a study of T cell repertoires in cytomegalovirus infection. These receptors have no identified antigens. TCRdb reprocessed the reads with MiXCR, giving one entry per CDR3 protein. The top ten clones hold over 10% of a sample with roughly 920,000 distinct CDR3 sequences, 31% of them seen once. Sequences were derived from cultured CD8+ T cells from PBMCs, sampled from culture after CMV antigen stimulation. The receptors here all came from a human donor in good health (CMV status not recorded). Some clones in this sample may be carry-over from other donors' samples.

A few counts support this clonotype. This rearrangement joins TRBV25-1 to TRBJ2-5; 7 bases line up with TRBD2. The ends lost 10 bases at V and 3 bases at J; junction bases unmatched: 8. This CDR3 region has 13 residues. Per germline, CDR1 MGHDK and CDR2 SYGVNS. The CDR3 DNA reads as TGTGCCACCAACGGGGGGACTGAAGAGACCCAGTACTTC. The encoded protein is CATNGGTEETQYF.

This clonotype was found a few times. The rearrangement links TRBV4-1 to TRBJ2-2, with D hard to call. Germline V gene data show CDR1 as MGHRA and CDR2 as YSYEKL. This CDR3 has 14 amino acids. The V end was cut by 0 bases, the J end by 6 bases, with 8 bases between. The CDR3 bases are TGCGCCAGCAGCCAAGAGCACACCGCCGGGGAGCTGTTTTTT. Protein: CASSQEHTAGELFF.

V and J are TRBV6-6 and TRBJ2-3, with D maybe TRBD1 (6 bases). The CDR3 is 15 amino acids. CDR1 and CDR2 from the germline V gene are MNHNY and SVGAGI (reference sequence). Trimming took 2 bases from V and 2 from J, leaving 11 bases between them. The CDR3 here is CASSYPTGDTDTQYF. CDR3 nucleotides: TGTGCCAGCAGTTACCCGACAGGAGACACAGATACGCAGTATTTT.

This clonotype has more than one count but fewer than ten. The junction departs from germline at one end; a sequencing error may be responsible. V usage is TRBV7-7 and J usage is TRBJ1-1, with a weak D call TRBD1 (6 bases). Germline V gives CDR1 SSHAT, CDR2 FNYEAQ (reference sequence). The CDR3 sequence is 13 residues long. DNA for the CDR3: TGTGCTAGCAGCCCCGCCAGGGGCACTGAAGCTTTCTTT. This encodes CASSPARGTEAFF.

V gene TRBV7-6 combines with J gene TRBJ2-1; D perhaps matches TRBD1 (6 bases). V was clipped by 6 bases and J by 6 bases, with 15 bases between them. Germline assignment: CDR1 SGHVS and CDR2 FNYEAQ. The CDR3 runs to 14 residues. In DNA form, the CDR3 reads TGTGCCAGCAGAGCCCCAGGGGCCCTCAATGAGCAGTTCTTC. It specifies CASRAPGALNEQFF.

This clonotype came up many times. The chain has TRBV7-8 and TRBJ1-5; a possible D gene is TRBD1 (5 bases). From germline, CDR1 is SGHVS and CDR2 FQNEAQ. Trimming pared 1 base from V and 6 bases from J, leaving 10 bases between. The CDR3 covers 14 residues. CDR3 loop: CASSLGRVGQPQHF. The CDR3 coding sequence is TGTGCCAGCAGCTTAGGCAGGGTCGGTCAGCCCCAGCATTTT.

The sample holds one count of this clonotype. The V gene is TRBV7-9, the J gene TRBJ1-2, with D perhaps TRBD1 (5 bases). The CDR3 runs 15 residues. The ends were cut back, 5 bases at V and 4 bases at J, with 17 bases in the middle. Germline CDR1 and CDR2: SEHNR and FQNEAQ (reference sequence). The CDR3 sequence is CASSPGRGRVYGYTF. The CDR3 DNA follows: TGTGCCAGCAGCCCAGGGCGGGGTCGAGTCTATGGCTACACCTTC.

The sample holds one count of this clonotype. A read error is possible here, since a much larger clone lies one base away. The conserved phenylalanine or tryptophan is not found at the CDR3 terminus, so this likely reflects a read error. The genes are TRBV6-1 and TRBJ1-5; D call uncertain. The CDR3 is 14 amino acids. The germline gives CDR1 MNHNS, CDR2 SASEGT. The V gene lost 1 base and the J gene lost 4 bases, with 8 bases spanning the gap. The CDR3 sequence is CASSEGMRNQPQHS. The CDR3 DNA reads TGTGCCAGCAGTGAAGGGATGAGAAATCAGCCCCAGCATTCT.

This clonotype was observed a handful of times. CDR3 in amino acids: CSVRTGVNQPQHF. CDR3 coding DNA: TGCAGCGTTAGGACAGGGGTAAATCAGCCCCAGCATTTT. The chain employs TRBV29-1 and TRBJ1-5, with TRBD1 matching 9 bases. This CDR3 contains 13 residues. Germline CDR1 reads SQVTM; CDR2 reads ANQGSEA. V trimming: 5 bases; J trimming: 4 bases; junction bases outside the gene matches: 3.

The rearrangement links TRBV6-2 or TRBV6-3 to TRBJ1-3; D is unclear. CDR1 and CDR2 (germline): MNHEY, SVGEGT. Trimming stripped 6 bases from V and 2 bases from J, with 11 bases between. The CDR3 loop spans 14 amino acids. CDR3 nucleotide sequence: TGTGCCAGCAGCTCCGGACGTGCTGGAAACACCATATATTTT. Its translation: CASSSGRAGNTIYF.

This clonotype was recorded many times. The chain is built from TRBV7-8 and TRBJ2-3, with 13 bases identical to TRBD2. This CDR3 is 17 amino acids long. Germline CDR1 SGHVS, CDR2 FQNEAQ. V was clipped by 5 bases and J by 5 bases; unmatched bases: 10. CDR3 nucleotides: TGTGCCAGCAGCCCAAGAACTAGCGGGGGGGCTGGAGATACGCAGTATTTT. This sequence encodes CASSPRTSGGAGDTQYF.

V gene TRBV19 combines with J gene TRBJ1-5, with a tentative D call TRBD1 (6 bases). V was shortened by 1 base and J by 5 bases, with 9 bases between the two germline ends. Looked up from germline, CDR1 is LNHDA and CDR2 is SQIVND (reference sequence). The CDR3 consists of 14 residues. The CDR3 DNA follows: TGTGCCAGTAGTATAGCAGGGGTACATCAGCCCCAGCATTTT. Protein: CASSIAGVHQPQHF.

CDR3 in DNA: TGCGCCAGCAGCTTGGCCGGACAGGGGCTATCAGATACGCAGTATTTT. Translated: CASSLAGQGLSDTQYF. The V gene is TRBV5-1, the J gene TRBJ2-3; 9 bases match TRBD1. The CDR3 is made up of 16 amino acids. V dropped 0 bases and J dropped 4; count of bases not matched to a gene: 6. CDR1 SGHRS and CDR2 YFSETQ come from the germline V gene.

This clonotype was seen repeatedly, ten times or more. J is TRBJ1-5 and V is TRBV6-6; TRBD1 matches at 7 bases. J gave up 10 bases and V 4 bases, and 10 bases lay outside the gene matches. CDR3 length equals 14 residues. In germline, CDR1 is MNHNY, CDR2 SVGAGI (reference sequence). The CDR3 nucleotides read TGTGCCAGCAGTTCCCCTTCAGGGGGGACACCCCAGCATTTT. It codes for CASSSPSGGTPQHF.

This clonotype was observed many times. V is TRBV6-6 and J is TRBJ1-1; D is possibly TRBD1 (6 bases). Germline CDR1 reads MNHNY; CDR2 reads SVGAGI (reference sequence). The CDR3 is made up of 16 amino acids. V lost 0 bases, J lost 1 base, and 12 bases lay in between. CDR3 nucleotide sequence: TGTGCCAGCAGTTACTCCGAGACAGGCTGGAACACTGAAGCTTTCTTT. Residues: CASSYSETGWNTEAFF.

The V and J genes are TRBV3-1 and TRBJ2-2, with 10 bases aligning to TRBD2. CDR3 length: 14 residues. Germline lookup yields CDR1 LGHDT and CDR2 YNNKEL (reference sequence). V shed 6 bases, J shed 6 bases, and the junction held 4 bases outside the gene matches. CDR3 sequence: CASRSSGGPGELFF. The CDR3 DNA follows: TGTGCCAGCAGATCTAGCGGGGGACCCGGGGAGCTGTTTTTT.